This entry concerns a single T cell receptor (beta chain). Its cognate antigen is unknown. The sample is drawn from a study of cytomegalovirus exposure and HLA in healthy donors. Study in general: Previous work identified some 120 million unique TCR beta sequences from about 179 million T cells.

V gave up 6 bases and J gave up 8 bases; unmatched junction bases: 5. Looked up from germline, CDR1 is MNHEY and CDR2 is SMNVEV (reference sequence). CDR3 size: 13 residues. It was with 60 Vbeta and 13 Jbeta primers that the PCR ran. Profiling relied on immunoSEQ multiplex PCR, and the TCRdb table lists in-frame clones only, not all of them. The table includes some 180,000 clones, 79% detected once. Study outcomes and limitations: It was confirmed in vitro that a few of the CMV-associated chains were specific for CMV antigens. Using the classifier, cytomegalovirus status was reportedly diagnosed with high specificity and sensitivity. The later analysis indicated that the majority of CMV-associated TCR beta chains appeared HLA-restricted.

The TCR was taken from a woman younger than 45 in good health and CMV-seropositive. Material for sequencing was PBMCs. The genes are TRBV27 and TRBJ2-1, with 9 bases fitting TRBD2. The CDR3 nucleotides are TGTGCCAGCAGGGGACTAGCAATCCATGAGCAGTTCTTC. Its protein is CASRGLAIHEQFF.